This TCR beta chain was retrieved from a study of OX40 agonist ivuxolimab in advanced cancers. Germline V gives CDR1 MDHEN, CDR2 SYDVKM. CDR3 length equals 13 residues. V lost 5 bases and J lost 4, with 11 bases in between. Generated by immunoSEQ multiplex PCR, the TCRdb table keeps only in-frame clones and is missing some. The table has about 25,000 clones, about 86% seen once; the top ten hold less than 15%. The gene calls are TRBV28 and TRBJ1-2; D gene ambiguous. This sample comprised CD4+ or CD8+ T cells sorted from blood, obtained in a trial of the OX40 agonist ivuxolimab. The source of this sequence is an adult with an advanced solid tumor such as melanoma, head and neck, liver or kidney cancer. Here the CDR3 reads CASSPVITYGYTF. CDR3 sequence (DNA): TGTGCCAGCAGTCCGGTGATCACCTATGGCTACACCTTC.